These 30 T cell receptor beta chains came from one sample sequenced in a study of T cells in Graves' hyperthyroidism and ophthalmopathy (dated by TCRdb to the late 2010s). The library was produced with multiplex PCR. Sequenced using an Illumina HiSeq 2000. The TCR beta CDR3 regions were amplified from the RNA transcripts. A first-round RT-PCR of the TCR CDR3 used the HTBI primer set with the Qiagen OneStep RT-PCR kit. TCRdb trimmed public reads at Q25 via fastp, called clones via MiXCR and kept in-frame beta chains. Each CDR3 protein gets just one entry, which takes the most common genes and DNA from the rows behind it. The sample table contains about 720,000 distinct CDR3 sequences; only one count was recorded for under 20% of them. The leading ten clones occupy over 15% of the sample. Sequencing was carried out using blood. The receptors come from a woman aged 45-60 years with Graves' hyperthyroidism that later progressed to Graves' ophthalmopathy.

This clonotype was counted at least ten times. This rearrangement joins TRBV30 to TRBJ2-5, with 14 bases identical to TRBD2. The germline CDR1 and CDR2 sequences are GTSNPN and SVGIG (reference sequence). The V and J ends lost 1 base and 4 bases, in that order; junction bases with no gene match: 8. CDR3 length equals 17 residues. CDR3 protein: CAWSGTGTSGGSETQYF. In DNA form, the CDR3 reads TGTGCCTGGAGTGGAACCGGGACTAGCGGGGGCTCAGAGACCCAGTACTTC.

This clonotype was observed a handful of times. The rearrangement links TRBV18 to TRBJ1-6, with D possibly TRBD1 on 5 matching bases. Germline V gene data show CDR1 as KGHSH and CDR2 as LQKENI. The CDR3 consists of 15 residues. Trimming stripped 0 bases from V and 6 bases from J, with 9 bases between. In DNA form, the CDR3 reads TGTGCCAGCTCACCACCGAGGGGAAGTAATTCACCCCTCCACTTT. It codes for CASSPPRGSNSPLHF.

V gene TRBV6-1 combines with J gene TRBJ1-5, with 7 bases that match TRBD1. Germline trimming cut 6 bases from V and 2 bases from J; bases unmatched to any gene: 7. The CDR3 is 15 amino acids. The germline V gene has CDR1 MNHNS and CDR2 SASEGT. This chain's CDR3 is CASRGGQSGNQPQHF. The CDR3 nucleotides read TGTGCCAGCAGGGGGGGACAGTCGGGCAATCAGCCCCAGCATTTT.

This clonotype was seen at least ten times. This chain joins TRBV20-1 and TRBJ1-1; D gene ambiguous. Trimming took 5 bases from V and 0 from J, leaving 13 bases between them. The CDR3 length is 14 residues. Germline assignment: CDR1 DFQATT and CDR2 SNEGSKA (reference sequence). The CDR3 DNA reads TGCAGTGCTTACGGGGTCCCTATGAACACTGAAGCTTTCTTT. It codes for CSAYGVPMNTEAFF.

V gene TRBV7-9 combines with J gene TRBJ2-3; weak D call: TRBD2 (6 bases). Germline CDR1 reads SEHNR; CDR2 reads FQNEAQ (reference sequence). The length of the CDR3 is 17 residues. Trimming took 5 bases from V and 3 from J, leaving 21 bases between them. As DNA, the CDR3 is TGTGCCAGCAGCGTTAGTAGGAGGGGCGGGGCTACAGATACGCAGTATTTT. Translating gives CASSVSRRGGATDTQYF.

The chain uses TRBV4-2 and TRBJ1-2; TRBD1 might be the D (6 bases). Trimming took 5 bases from V and 8 from J, leaving 21 bases between them. Per the germline V gene, CDR1 is LGHNA and CDR2 is YNFKEQ. CDR3 length: 15 amino acids. The CDR3 nucleotides are TGTGCCAGCAGCGCCACTGGGACAAGGAAGAGCGGCTACACCTTC. Its translation: CASSATGTRKSGYTF.

V usage is TRBV29-1 and J usage is TRBJ2-2, with a tentative D call TRBD2 (5 bases). The CDR3 is 15 residues long. Looked up from germline, CDR1 is SQVTM and CDR2 is ANQGSEA. V lost 4 bases to trimming and J lost 6 bases, with 18 bases between them. CDR3 DNA: TGCAGCGTTGTCATTGCCCACCGGGGTTCCGGGGAGCTGTTTTTT. It encodes CSVVIAHRGSGELFF.

In its sample, this clonotype was seen a few times. V is TRBV4-2 and J is TRBJ1-5, with D possibly being TRBD1 (5 bases). Looked up from germline, CDR1 is LGHNA and CDR2 is YNFKEQ. The CDR3 length is 14 residues. V was trimmed by 3 bases and J by 3 bases, leaving 9 bases between them. The CDR3 protein is CASSHGRDNQPQHF. For the CDR3, the DNA is TGTGCCAGCAGCCACGGCAGGGACAATCAGCCCCAGCATTTT.

Ten or more counts support this clonotype. This chain joins TRBV5-1 and TRBJ2-3, with a tentative D call TRBD2 (6 bases). Germline V gene data show CDR1 as SGHRS and CDR2 as YFSETQ. V was pared by 4 bases and J by 0 bases, with 15 bases between. There are 16 residues in the CDR3. In DNA form, the CDR3 reads TGCGCCAGCAGCCGTGGTTACGGGACTAGCACAGATACGCAGTATTTT. The encoded protein is CASSRGYGTSTDTQYF.

This clonotype was counted a few times. This sequence joins TRBV7-9 and TRBJ1-4; D is unresolved. Germline V lookup: CDR1 SEHNR, CDR2 FQNEAQ (reference sequence). The CDR3 spans 16 residues. V lost 5 bases and J lost 0, with 13 bases in between. The CDR3 reads CASSRRGTATNEKLFF. CDR3 DNA: TGTGCCAGCAGCCGGAGAGGTACAGCAACTAATGAAAAACTGTTTTTT.

This clonotype was picked up many times. The V and J genes are TRBV29-1 and TRBJ2-5, with no clear D. The length of the CDR3 is 16 residues. In germline, CDR1 is SQVTM, CDR2 ANQGSEA. V was cut by 1 base and J by 2 bases, with 17 bases left in between. Here the CDR3 DNA reads TGCAGCGTTGAAGGGTTACGAGAGGATATACAAGAGACCCAGTACTTC. Its translation: CSVEGLREDIQETQYF.

The CDR3 coding sequence is TGTGCCAGCAGCTCGACAGGGGGCGCCGCTGAAGCTTTCTTT. Translated: CASSSTGGAAEAFF. The gene calls are TRBV7-3 and TRBJ1-1; TRBD1 agrees at 10 bases. This CDR3 is built from 14 residues. Germline values: CDR1 SGHTA, CDR2 FQGTGA. After removal of 4 bases from V and 6 bases from J, the junction contained 5 bases not matched to a gene.

This clonotype was detected many times. This chain links TRBV18 with TRBJ2-1; D is perhaps TRBD1 or TRBD2 (5 bases each). CDR1 and CDR2 from the germline V gene are KGHSH and LQKENI. Trimming left V 3 bases short and J 8 bases short, with 11 bases between. The CDR3 runs to 13 residues. The CDR3 is CASSPLGDDEQFF. The CDR3 coding sequence is TGTGCCAGCTCACCCCTCGGGGACGATGAGCAGTTCTTC.

This clonotype was seen once. This rearrangement joins TRBV6-1 to TRBJ2-4, with D perhaps TRBD2 (5 bases). The V gene's germline CDR1 is MNHNS and CDR2 SASEGT. V was pared by 4 bases and J by 15 bases, with 16 bases between. This CDR3 spans 12 amino acids. DNA for the CDR3: TGTGCCAGCAGTGCCCCCTTCAACGCGGGGTACTTC. It codes for CASSAPFNAGYF.

This clonotype occurred a few times. The V gene is TRBV27, the J gene TRBJ1-1; D not resolved. CDR1 is MNHEY, CDR2 SMNVEV, per germline (reference sequence). Trimming pared 0 bases from V and 0 bases from J, leaving 8 bases between. The CDR3 is 15 residues long. The CDR3 region has the DNA TGTGCCAGCAGTTTATCTACGGACTTGAACACTGAAGCTTTCTTT. This gives the protein CASSLSTDLNTEAFF.

This clonotype appeared a few times. CDR3 loop: CASSQVREGREQYF. Written as DNA, the CDR3 is TGCGCCAGCAGCCAAGTCAGGGAGGGTCGAGAGCAGTACTTC. The chain joins TRBV4-1 to TRBJ2-7; 7 nucleotides align to TRBD2. Germline V gives CDR1 MGHRA, CDR2 YSYEKL. With V trimmed by 1 base and J by 7 bases, 7 bases remained unmatched. This CDR3 is 14 amino acids long.

This clonotype has at least ten counts. The chain uses TRBV2 and TRBJ1-2; TRBD1 might be the D (6 bases). The CDR3 runs to 14 residues. The germline CDR1 and CDR2 sequences are SNHLY and FYNNEI. The V gene lost 2 bases and the J gene lost 4 bases, with 11 bases spanning the gap. The CDR3 here is CASSENRESYGYTF. DNA for the CDR3: TGTGCCAGCAGTGAAAACAGGGAGTCCTATGGCTACACCTTC.

This clonotype appeared many times. This rearrangement joins TRBV12-3 or TRBV12-4 to TRBJ1-1; the match to TRBD1 covers 7 bases. Trimming removed 5 bases from V and 0 bases from J; junction bases left unmatched: 6. The CDR3 sequence is 15 residues long. The CDR3, as DNA: TGTGCCAGCAGTGAACGACAGGGAATGAACACTGAAGCTTTCTTT. Amino acids: CASSERQGMNTEAFF.

This clonotype has just a few counts. The rearrangement joins TRBV13 to TRBJ2-3; TRBD2 matches at 10 bases. Germline lookup yields CDR1 PRHDT and CDR2 FYEKMQ (reference sequence). After removal of 4 bases from V and 2 bases from J, the junction contained 9 bases not matched to a gene. The CDR3 sequence is 17 residues long. CDR3 nucleotide sequence: TGTGCCAGCAGCTCGCAGCGGGGGGGCGGTGTCACAGATACGCAGTATTTT. Its protein product is CASSSQRGGGVTDTQYF.

This clonotype has a handful of counts. This sequence joins TRBV9 and TRBJ1-1, with a weak D call TRBD1 (6 bases). Trimming pared 0 bases from V and 11 bases from J, leaving 11 bases between. Germline V lookup: CDR1 SGDLS, CDR2 YYNGEE. The CDR3 contains 12 residues. CDR3 region: CASSVGEGVAFF. DNA for the CDR3: TGTGCCAGCAGCGTAGGTGAGGGGGTGGCTTTCTTT.

There are many counts of this clonotype. This chain links TRBV20-1 with TRBJ2-1; D is ambiguous. The V gene lost 8 bases and the J gene lost 0 bases, with 14 bases spanning the gap. The CDR3 totals 14 residues. Germline V gene sequence: CDR1 DFQATT, CDR2 SNEGSKA (reference sequence). The CDR3 nucleotides are TGCAGTCACGAAAGACTTAACTCCTACAATGAGCAGTTCTTC. Translated: CSHERLNSYNEQFF.

The rearrangement joins TRBV29-1 to TRBJ1-4; D is perhaps TRBD1 (6 bases). V lost 0 bases to trimming and J lost 7 bases, with 12 bases between them. The CDR3 covers 14 residues. Per germline, CDR1 SQVTM and CDR2 ANQGSEA. This CDR3 is CSVEDGQRSEKLFF. CDR3 nucleotide sequence: TGCAGCGTTGAAGACGGACAGAGAAGTGAAAAACTGTTTTTT. The full variable domain, in which reference TRBV29-1 and TRBJ1-4 provide the parts outside the CDR3, is SAVISQKPSRDICQRGTSLTIQCQVDSQVTMMFWYRQQPGQSLTLIATANQGSEATYESGFVIDKFPISRPNLTFSTLTVSNMSPEDSSIYLCSVEDGQRSEKLFFGSGTQLSVL.

This clonotype was found once. V gene TRBV20-1 combines with J gene TRBJ2-2; 8 bases line up with TRBD2. V shed 5 bases, J shed 5 bases, and the junction held 4 bases outside the gene matches. CDR1 is DFQATT, CDR2 SNEGSKA, per germline (reference sequence). The CDR3 has 13 amino acids. The CDR3 DNA reads TGCAGTGCTCAGAGCGGGGGTACCGGGGAGCTGTTTTTT. Protein product: CSAQSGGTGELFF.

This clonotype has only a few counts. V gene TRBV5-5 combines with J gene TRBJ1-5, with a tentative D call TRBD1 (5 bases). The V end lost 0 bases, the J end lost 0 bases, and 7 bases lay between the germline ends. Germline V gene sequence: CDR1 SGHKS, CDR2 YYEKEE (reference sequence). The CDR3 is made up of 15 amino acids. CDR3 sequence reads: CASSLARASNQPQHF. As DNA, the CDR3 is TGTGCCAGCAGCTTGGCCAGGGCTAGCAATCAGCCCCAGCATTTT.

The chain joins TRBV7-2 to TRBJ2-2, with 12 bases identical to TRBD2. CDR1 SGHTA and CDR2 FQGNSA come from the germline V gene. This CDR3 has 18 residues. The ends lost 1 base at V and 2 bases at J; junction bases unmatched: 5. For the CDR3, the DNA is TGTGCCAGCAGCTTAGTGACTAGCGGGGGTCTTAACACCGGGGAGCTGTTTTTT. Protein: CASSLVTSGGLNTGELFF.

In this sample, this clonotype turned up a few times. V gene TRBV29-1 combines with J gene TRBJ2-2; 9 bases agree with TRBD1. Per germline, CDR1 SQVTM and CDR2 ANQGSEA. The J segment lost 6 bases and the V segment lost 5 bases, leaving 7 bases of the junction unmatched. The CDR3 loop spans 14 amino acids. The CDR3 DNA is TGCAGCGTTCCCGGGACAGGGTTGGCCGGGGAGCTGTTTTTT. It specifies CSVPGTGLAGELFF.

This clonotype was detected a few times. The CDR3 DNA follows: TGTGCCAGCAACGGCAAGGGGGCAGGTCAGCCCCAGCATTTT. This gives the protein CASNGKGAGQPQHF. The gene calls are TRBV6-1 and TRBJ1-5; 7 nucleotides align to TRBD1. This CDR3 comprises 14 residues. Germline CDR1 and CDR2: MNHNS and SASEGT. The J segment lost 6 bases and the V segment lost 7 bases, leaving 9 bases of the junction unmatched.

This clonotype was seen at least ten times. This chain joins TRBV20-1 and TRBJ2-1; unclear D gene. This CDR3 spans 17 amino acids. With 0 bases removed from V and 0 bases from J, the gap between germline ends came to 15 bases. From germline, CDR1 is DFQATT and CDR2 SNEGSKA (reference sequence). CDR3 sequence (DNA): TGCAGTGCTAGAGATCGGCCCTTATGGCCCTCCTACAATGAGCAGTTCTTC. Translation: CSARDRPLWPSYNEQFF.

The chain combines TRBV4-1 with TRBJ2-7, with a tentative D call TRBD2 (5 bases). The CDR3 covers 14 residues. The germline V gene has CDR1 MGHRA and CDR2 YSYEKL. V shed 3 bases and J shed 3 bases, with 12 bases lying between them. CDR3 sequence (DNA): TGCGCCAGCAGCCAGATGGGAGTGGACTACGAGCAGTACTTC. Translating gives CASSQMGVDYEQYF.

This clonotype appeared a few times. V gene TRBV4-2 combines with J gene TRBJ1-2; no definite D call. Germline V gene data show CDR1 as LGHNA and CDR2 as YNFKEQ. Trimming removed 7 bases at V and 4 bases at J, with 10 bases between. The CDR3 contains 12 residues. The CDR3 region has the DNA TGTGCCAGCATGAGGGATGGCTATGGCTACACCTTC. Protein: CASMRDGYGYTF.